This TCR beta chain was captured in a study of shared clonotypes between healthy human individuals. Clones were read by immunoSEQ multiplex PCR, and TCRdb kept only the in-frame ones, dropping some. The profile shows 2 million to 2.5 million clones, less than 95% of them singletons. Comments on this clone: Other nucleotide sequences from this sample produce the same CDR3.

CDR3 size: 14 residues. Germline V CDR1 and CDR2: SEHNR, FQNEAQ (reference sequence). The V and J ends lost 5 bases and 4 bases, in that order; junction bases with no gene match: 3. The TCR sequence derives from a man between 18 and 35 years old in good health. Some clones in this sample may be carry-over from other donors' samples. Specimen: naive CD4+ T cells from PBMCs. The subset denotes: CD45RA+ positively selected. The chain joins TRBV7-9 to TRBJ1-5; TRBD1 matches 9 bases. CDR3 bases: TGTGCCAGCAGCCTGGGGACAGGGAATCAGCCCCAGCATTTT. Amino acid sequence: CASSLGTGNQPQHF.